Described below is a single TCR beta chain sequence and its context. CDR3 length: 14 amino acids. V shed 6 bases and J 12 bases; nucleotides not matched to a gene: 11. From germline, CDR1 is MNHEY and CDR2 SMNVEV (reference sequence). Sequencing was performed with immunoSEQ multiplex PCR; in TCRdb, only in-frame clones are kept and a portion is missing. Counted here are 4,000 to 4,500 clones, 86% occurring once; the ten biggest clones make up almost 4%. Between the mid-2010s and the late 2010s, patients underwent resection in Japan or China. Two lung cancer pathologists independently confirmed each histologic diagnosis. The data were obtained in a study of immune evolution from preneoplasia to lung adenocarcinoma.

The clonotype originates from a donor of 70 years or more with lung adenocarcinoma. This chain links TRBV27 with TRBJ2-6; 7 bases fit TRBD1. The sequenced sample consisted of FFPE minimally invasive lung adenocarcinoma tissue. The CDR3, as DNA: TGTGCCAGCAGACCCCTGGGACAGAAGCTCGTCCTGACTTTC. Translating it yields CASRPLGQKLVLTF.